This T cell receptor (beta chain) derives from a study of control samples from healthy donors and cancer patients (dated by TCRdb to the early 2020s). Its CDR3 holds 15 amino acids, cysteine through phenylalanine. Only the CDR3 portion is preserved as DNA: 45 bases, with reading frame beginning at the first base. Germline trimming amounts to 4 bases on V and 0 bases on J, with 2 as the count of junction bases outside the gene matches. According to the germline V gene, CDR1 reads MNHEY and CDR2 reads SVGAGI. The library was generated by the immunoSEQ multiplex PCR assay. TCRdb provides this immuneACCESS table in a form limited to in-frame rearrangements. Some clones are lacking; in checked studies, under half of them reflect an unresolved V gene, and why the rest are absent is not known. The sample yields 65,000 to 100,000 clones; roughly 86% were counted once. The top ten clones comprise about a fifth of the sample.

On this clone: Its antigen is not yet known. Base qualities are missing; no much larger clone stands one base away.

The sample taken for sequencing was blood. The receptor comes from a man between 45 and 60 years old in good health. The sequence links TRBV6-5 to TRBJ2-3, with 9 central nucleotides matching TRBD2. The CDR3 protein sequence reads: CASSSLAGSTDTQYF. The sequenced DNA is TGTGCCAGCAGTTCCCTAGCGGGAAGCACAGATACGCAGTATTTT.